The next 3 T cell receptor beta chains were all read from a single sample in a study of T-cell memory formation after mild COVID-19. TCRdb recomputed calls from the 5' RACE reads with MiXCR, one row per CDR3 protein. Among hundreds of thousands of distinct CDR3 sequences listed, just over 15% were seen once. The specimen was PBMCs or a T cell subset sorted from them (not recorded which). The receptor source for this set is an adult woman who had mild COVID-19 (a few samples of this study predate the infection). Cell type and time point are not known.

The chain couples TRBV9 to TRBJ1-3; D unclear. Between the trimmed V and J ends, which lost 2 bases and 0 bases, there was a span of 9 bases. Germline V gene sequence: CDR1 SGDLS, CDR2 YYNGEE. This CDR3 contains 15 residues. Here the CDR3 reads CASSVQATSGNTIYF. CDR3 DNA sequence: TGTGCCAGCAGCGTTCAGGCTACCTCTGGAAACACCATATATTTT.

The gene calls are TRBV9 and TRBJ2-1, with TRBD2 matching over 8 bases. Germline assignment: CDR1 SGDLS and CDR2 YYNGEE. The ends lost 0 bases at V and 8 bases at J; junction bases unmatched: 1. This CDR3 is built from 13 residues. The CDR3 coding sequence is TGTGCCAGCAGCGTAGACGGGAGGGATGAGCAGTTCTTC. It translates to CASSVDGRDEQFF.

CDR3 protein: CASTNLAWASTDTQYF. The DNA for the CDR3 is TGTGCCAGCACCAACCTGGCCTGGGCAAGCACAGATACGCAGTATTTT. The V call is TRBV5-6, the J call TRBJ2-3; D unclear. This CDR3 has 16 amino acids. Deletions cut 6 bases from V and 0 bases from J, with 17 bases between. Germline CDR1 is SGHDT and CDR2 is YYEEEE.